This T cell receptor (beta chain) is from a study of cytomegalovirus exposure and HLA in healthy donors. Whole-study results and caveats: Based on reports, TCR beta sequences accurately predicted HLA-A and HLA-B alleles for most subjects. A link between a missense DCLRE1C variant and TCR beta V- and J-gene trimming emerged from a later analysis.

The CDR3 loop spans 13 amino acids. Per the germline V gene, CDR1 is SGHDN and CDR2 is FVKESK. Deletions cut 3 bases from V and 2 bases from J, with 8 bases between. In the PCR, 60 Vbeta and 13 Jbeta primers were used. Libraries were prepared by immunoSEQ multiplex PCR; TCRdb keeps only in-frame clonotypes and omits some of them. Among 65,000 to 100,000 clones listed, roughly 85% were seen once. With regard to this clone: Its antigen is not identified.

Healthy bone marrow donors made up the cohort. Donors showed nominal health when sampled, although they likely had unrecorded immune exposures. The TCR comes from a female donor in good health and CMV-seronegative. The chain has TRBV14 and TRBJ2-7; TRBD1 is a possible D gene (5 bases). The sample consisted of PBMCs. The CDR3 sequence is CASSQTDTYEQYF. CDR3 DNA: TGTGCCAGCAGCCAGACAGACACCTACGAGCAGTACTTC.